This TCR beta chain was identified during a study of Graves' ophthalmopathy and Graves' hyperthyroidism. This CDR3 is built from 15 residues. V was trimmed by 8 bases and J by 2 bases, leaving 18 bases between them. RNA transcripts were the template, and TCR beta CDR3 regions were amplified from them. The library came from an HTBI-primed first-round RT-PCR and a second-round multiplex PCR. TCRdb re-called the multiplex PCR reads with MiXCR, one entry per CDR3 protein. The sample includes roughly 400,000 distinct CDR3 sequences, about a sixth of them seen just once. Stable hyperthyroidism meant no progression to ophthalmopathy within 18 months of follow-up. Establishment of the diagnosis relied upon clinical symptoms, serum thyroxine, TRAb, thyroid ultrasound and orbital computed tomography. From fresh peripheral blood, roughly 9.3 ml in volume, the PBMCs were obtained. In its sample, this clonotype was seen many times.

This sequence was found in an adult woman with stable Graves' hyperthyroidism. Sequenced input: peripheral blood. The chain couples TRBV12-3 or TRBV12-4 to TRBJ1-2; tentative D call: TRBD1 (5 bases). CDR3 protein: CASYKAVGANYGYTF. The CDR3 region has the DNA TGTGCCAGCTACAAGGCCGTTGGGGCAAACTATGGCTACACCTTC.